Listed below are T cell receptor beta chains from one sample, sequenced in a study of T cell repertoires in cytomegalovirus infection. TCRdb reprocessed the reads with MiXCR, giving one entry per CDR3 protein. The table has 400,000 to 550,000 distinct CDR3 sequences, approximately 11% seen once. Sequencing was done on a sample of PBMCs. The receptors come from a human donor in good health (CMV status not recorded). Some clones in this sample may be carry-over from other donors' samples. CDR3s include the opening cysteine and the closing phenylalanine or tryptophan. A D gene is named only where the DNA matches it firmly. Only part of the rows carry a size: once, few, many, or a class if the clone is expanded.

TGTGCCAGCAGTCGACAGGGTATAGCTAACTATGGCTACACCTTC,CASSRQGIANYGYTF,TRBD1,TRBJ1-2,few,TRBV27
TGTGCCAGCAGCTACCTGGAAAAGACCCAGTACTTC,CASSYLEKTQYF,NA,TRBJ2-5,many,TRBV7-9
TGTGCCAGCAGTTTAGCCCTCGGAGGGGGGTTCACCGGGGAGCTGTTTTTT,CASSLALGGGFTGELFF,NA,TRBJ2-2,NA,TRBV28
TGCAGCGTGGAAACCGGGACAGGAGCCTACAATGAGCAGTTCTTC,CSVETGTGAYNEQFF,TRBD1,TRBJ2-1,few,TRBV29-1
TGTGCCAGCAGCTTGATTGGCGTCCGGGGCGGGGAGCTGTTTTTT,CASSLIGVRGGELFF,NA,TRBJ2-2,many,TRBV5-4
TGTGCCAGCAGCTACGACTTGGTTGGGCCGGGAAATACCCAGTACTTC,CASSYDLVGPGNTQYF,NA,TRBJ2-5,many,TRBV7-2
TGTGCCAGCAGTTCCGTGGACCGCCGCTATGGCTACACCTTC,CASSSVDRRYGYTF,NA,TRBJ1-2,NA,TRBV25-1
TGTGCCAGCAGCTCCCGACTAGCGGGACTTCCCTACAATGAGCAGTTCTTC,CASSSRLAGLPYNEQFF,TRBD2,TRBJ2-1,NA,TRBV13
TGTGCCAGCAGCCCCACCCGGGGTTCTGGGGCCAACGTCCTGACTTTC,CASSPTRGSGANVLTF,NA,TRBJ2-6,many,TRBV7-9
TGTGCCAGCAGCCCTTGGCTGGATAACAATGAGCAGTTCTTC,CASSPWLDNNEQFF,NA,TRBJ2-1,many,TRBV12-3/TRBV12-4
TGTGCCAGCAGCAAGCACCGGGACATAGACGGCTACACCTTC,CASSKHRDIDGYTF,NA,TRBJ1-2,many,TRBV7-6
TGTGCCAGCAGTTTGTTCCGGACAGAGCAGTTCTTC,CASSLFRTEQFF,NA,TRBJ2-1,many,TRBV12-3/TRBV12-4
TGTGCCAGCAGTTACGTTTTGACCCTCTCCGGCTCATATGGCTACACCTTC,CASSYVLTLSGSYGYTF,NA,TRBJ1-2,many,TRBV6-5
TGTGCCAGCTGCGACCCGTCCACTGAAGCTTTCTTT,CASCDPSTEAFF,NA,TRBJ1-1,once,TRBV28
TGCAGTGCTAGATCCGCGACCTTGGAGCAGTACTTC,CSARSATLEQYF,NA,TRBJ2-7,once,TRBV20-1
TGTGCCAGCAGCGTAGCTTGGGACAGGGACGATGGCTACACCTTC,CASSVAWDRDDGYTF,TRBD1,TRBJ1-2,NA,TRBV9
TGTGCCAGCAGCCCGGGGGGGACCCCCACCGGGGAGCTGTTTTTT,CASSPGGTPTGELFF,TRBD2,TRBJ2-2,many,TRBV11-2
TGTGCCAGCAGCCGCGGGTGGACTGAGAACACTGAAGCTTTCTTT,CASSRGWTENTEAFF,NA,TRBJ1-1,NA,TRBV5-4
TGCAGCGTCCACCAGCCGGGACAGGGGAATGGCTACACCTTC,CSVHQPGQGNGYTF,TRBD1,TRBJ1-2,NA,TRBV29-1
TGTGCCAGCAGTGAAGGCCCGGGTGAGCTGTTTTTT,CASSEGPGELFF,NA,TRBJ2-2,few,TRBV6-4
TGTGCCAGTAGTAAATATATGGGTCCCAAAAACATTCAGTACTTC,CASSKYMGPKNIQYF,NA,TRBJ2-4,NA,TRBV19
TGCAGTGTCAGAAGGGGCGCTGGGTCACCCCTCCACTTT,CSVRRGAGSPLHF,NA,TRBJ1-6,few,TRBV20-1
TGTGCCAGCAGCTCCACAAGAAAGAACACTGAAGCTTTCTTT,CASSSTRKNTEAFF,NA,TRBJ1-1,NA,TRBV9
TGTGCCAGCAGTCGCGGACAGGGGAACACTGAAGCTTTCTTT,CASSRGQGNTEAFF,TRBD1,TRBJ1-1,many,TRBV6-1
TGTGCCAGCAGCTTAGTCCCCGGGGCAGTGTACAATGAGCAGTTCTTC,CASSLVPGAVYNEQFF,NA,TRBJ2-1,many,TRBV7-2
TGCAGTGGGGCGGACAGCCAAGAGACCCAGTACTTC,CSGADSQETQYF,NA,TRBJ2-5,many,TRBV20-1
TGTGCCACCAGTGACCCCAACGGTTATAACTATGGCTACACCTTC,CATSDPNGYNYGYTF,NA,TRBJ1-2,NA,TRBV24-1
TGTGCCAGCAGCCCCGGGCTCCGGTATGAAAAACTGTTTTTT,CASSPGLRYEKLFF,NA,TRBJ1-4,NA,TRBV7-9
TGTGCCAGCAGCTACCGAAGCACGCGGGGGCCGTGCACAGATACGCAGTATTTT,CASSYRSTRGPCTDTQYF,NA,TRBJ2-3,few,TRBV5-4
TGTGCCATCAGTGAGTCTCGCGGGGGGGCCGGTGAGCAGTTCTTC,CAISESRGGAGEQFF,TRBD2,TRBJ2-1,few,TRBV10-3
TGTGCCAGCAGTTTATCACAGGGATGGAATGAGCAGCTCTTC,CASSLSQGWNEQLF,NA,TRBJ2-1,NA,TRBV27
TGCGCCAGCAGTCAATCGGGGAGGGGGGGTTCCTACAATGAGCAGTTCTTC,CASSQSGRGGSYNEQFF,NA,TRBJ2-1,many,TRBV23-1
TGCAGTGCAATCGGGACCCAGAACTGGAATGAGCAGTTCTTC,CSAIGTQNWNEQFF,NA,TRBJ2-1,NA,TRBV20-1
TGTGCCAGCAGTTTACACAGCTTCTCTGGAAACACCATATATTTT,CASSLHSFSGNTIYF,NA,TRBJ1-3,many,TRBV12-3/TRBV12-4
TGTGCCAGCACCTCGGGGGGCTGGGGCACAGATACGCAGTATTTT,CASTSGGWGTDTQYF,NA,TRBJ2-3,many,TRBV11-2
TGTGCCAGCAGGCCTGGGGCCGTACAAGAGACCCAGTACTTC,CASRPGAVQETQYF,NA,TRBJ2-5,few,TRBV12-3/TRBV12-4
TGTGCTAGTGGTACGGAAGAGGGCGGGTCGGCCGGGGAGCTGTTTTTT,CASGTEEGGSAGELFF,NA,TRBJ2-2,few,TRBV12-5
TGCAGTGCCGGAGCGGGAGGGCCCAAAGAGACCCAGTACTTC,CSAGAGGPKETQYF,TRBD2,TRBJ2-5,NA,TRBV20-1
TGCGCCAGCAGCCAAACAGAGTCTAACTATAATTCACCCCTCCACTTT,CASSQTESNYNSPLHF,NA,TRBJ1-6,many,TRBV4-1
TGTGCCAGCAGTGAACCGGACAGGGCAAGGCAGCCCCAGCATTTT,CASSEPDRARQPQHF,TRBD1,TRBJ1-5,NA,TRBV25-1
TGTGCCAGCAGCAAATTGGGGGGGATGAACACTGAAGCTTTCTTT,CASSKLGGMNTEAFF,NA,TRBJ1-1,few,TRBV11-2
TGCAGTGCTAGAGCGTCTAGCGGGGGGGCGTTCAATGAGCAGTTCTTC,CSARASSGGAFNEQFF,TRBD2,TRBJ2-1,many,TRBV20-1
TGTGCCAGCAGTCCTCTGACTAGCCTCCCCGGGGAGCTGTTTTTT,CASSPLTSLPGELFF,TRBD2,TRBJ2-2,few,TRBV27
TGTGCCAGCAGCCTTAGAGGTCCCCGCACAGATACGCAGTATTTT,CASSLRGPRTDTQYF,NA,TRBJ2-3,many,TRBV7-3
TGTGCCAGCAGCGCCCGGGACTATAACTCCTACGAGCAGTACTTC,CASSARDYNSYEQYF,TRBD2,TRBJ2-7,few,TRBV4-2
TGCGCCAGCAGTCAATCTCGACGGTTAGGAAATCAGCCCCAGCATTTT,CASSQSRRLGNQPQHF,NA,TRBJ1-5,NA,TRBV23-1
TGTGCCAGCAGCCCGACAGGATCGTGGGGAAACACCATATATTTT,CASSPTGSWGNTIYF,NA,TRBJ1-3,many,TRBV11-2
TGCGCCAGCAGCTTCAAAGGGGAGGAGAGCGAGCAGTACTTC,CASSFKGEESEQYF,NA,TRBJ2-7,many,TRBV5-1
TGCAGCGTTGAATCCCCTCTAGCGGACTCCTACAATGAGCAGTTCTTC,CSVESPLADSYNEQFF,TRBD2,TRBJ2-1,NA,TRBV29-1
TGTGCCAGCAGTGGGGGACAGGGGACTAGAGACAGCTCCTACAATGAGCAGTTCTTC,CASSGGQGTRDSSYNEQFF,TRBD1,TRBJ2-1,many,TRBV6-1
TGTGCCAGCAGCTCTCGGGACGGTTTAACCGGGGAGCTGTTTTTT,CASSSRDGLTGELFF,NA,TRBJ2-2,many,TRBV5-4
TGTGCCAGCACCCCCTCAGGGGGCACTGGGAACACTGAAGCTTTCTTT,CASTPSGGTGNTEAFF,TRBD1,TRBJ1-1,many,TRBV12-3/TRBV12-4
TGTGCCAGCAGCGAAAGCGGAGACTCCTACGAGCAGTACTTC,CASSESGDSYEQYF,NA,TRBJ2-7,many,TRBV7-3
TGCAGTGCCCGAGCCGGGACAGGGGATTCCTACGAGCAGTACTTC,CSARAGTGDSYEQYF,TRBD1,TRBJ2-7,many,TRBV20-1
TGTGCCAGCAGTTCTATAACCCCGGGGCAGGGCTCCTACAATGAGCAGTTCTTC,CASSSITPGQGSYNEQFF,NA,TRBJ2-1,many,TRBV27
TGTGCCAGCAGCTTAGTGGGGGGGGACACAGATACGCAGTATTTT,CASSLVGGDTDTQYF,TRBD2,TRBJ2-3,many,TRBV7-9
TGTGCCAGCAGTGTTGGGAGGGCGGTAAATGGGCAGTACTTC,CASSVGRAVNGQYF,TRBD2,TRBJ2-7,NA,TRBV12-3/TRBV12-4